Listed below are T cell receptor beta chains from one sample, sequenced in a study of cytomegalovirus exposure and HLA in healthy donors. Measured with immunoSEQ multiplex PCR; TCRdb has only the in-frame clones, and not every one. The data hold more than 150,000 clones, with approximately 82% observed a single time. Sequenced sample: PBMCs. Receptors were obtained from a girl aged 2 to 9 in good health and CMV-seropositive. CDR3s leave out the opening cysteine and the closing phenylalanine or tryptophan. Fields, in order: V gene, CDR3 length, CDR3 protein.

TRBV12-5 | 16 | ASGPGGRYSLEVREQY
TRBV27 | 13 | ASSPVGGASYEQY
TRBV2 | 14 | ASSEHVASGSDTQY
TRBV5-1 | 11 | ASSWNRVYEQY
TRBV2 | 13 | ASSVQGVSGNIIY
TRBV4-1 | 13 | ASSQENRGQSEQY
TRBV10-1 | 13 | ASSESSTLTDTQY
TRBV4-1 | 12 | ASSQDLRDTGYT
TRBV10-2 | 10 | ASGAHSYGYT
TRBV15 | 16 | ATSRGGTVNYSNQPQH
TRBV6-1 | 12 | ASQGYRGLSEAF
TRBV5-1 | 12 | ASSLAAVDYEQY
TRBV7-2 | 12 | ASSLGTSHNEQF
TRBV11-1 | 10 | AIGLAGTEQF
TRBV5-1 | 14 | ASSLAVAATQETQY
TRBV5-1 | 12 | ASILSDSSYEQY
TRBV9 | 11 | ASSVDWHNGYT
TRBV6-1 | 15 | ASSEARSRDRAYEQY
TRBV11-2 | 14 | ASSLVRRQGVYEQY
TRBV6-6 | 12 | ASRRQVSGNTIY
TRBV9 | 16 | ASNTPKRDRANTGELF
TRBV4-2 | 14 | ASSPGGGLAPDTQY
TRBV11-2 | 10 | ASSLSDYGYT
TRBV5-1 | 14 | ASRLDLRGLGETQY